This T cell receptor beta chain originates from a study of T cell clonality in common variable immunodeficiency. The table lists this clone with many counts. Read coverage stops 3 residues before the CDR3 terminus; the germline J gene supplies the remainder. V lost 2 bases, J lost 4 bases, and 11 bases lay in between. The germline gives CDR1 SGHTA, CDR2 FQGNSA. There are 14 residues in the CDR3. The assay was immunoSEQ multiplex PCR, and TCRdb's table has in-frame clones only and misses some. The sample yields more than 55,000 clones, without any singletons. The chain links TRBV7-2 to TRBJ2-5; D is unclear. The TCR originated in a person between 18 and 75 years old in good health. The source material was peripheral blood mononuclear cells. The CDR3 bases that were read are TGTGCCAGCAGCTTACAGTCCACCAGAGAGACC. Its translation: CASSLQSTRET. The entire CDR3 reads CASSLQSTRETQYF. The whole variable domain, filled in from reference TRBV7-2 and TRBJ2-5, reads GAGVSQSPSNKVTEKGKDVELRCDPISGHTALYWYRQSLGQGLEFLIYFQGNSAPDKSGLPSDRFSAERTGGSVSTLTIQRTQQEDSAVYLCASSLQSTRETQYFGPGTRLLVL.